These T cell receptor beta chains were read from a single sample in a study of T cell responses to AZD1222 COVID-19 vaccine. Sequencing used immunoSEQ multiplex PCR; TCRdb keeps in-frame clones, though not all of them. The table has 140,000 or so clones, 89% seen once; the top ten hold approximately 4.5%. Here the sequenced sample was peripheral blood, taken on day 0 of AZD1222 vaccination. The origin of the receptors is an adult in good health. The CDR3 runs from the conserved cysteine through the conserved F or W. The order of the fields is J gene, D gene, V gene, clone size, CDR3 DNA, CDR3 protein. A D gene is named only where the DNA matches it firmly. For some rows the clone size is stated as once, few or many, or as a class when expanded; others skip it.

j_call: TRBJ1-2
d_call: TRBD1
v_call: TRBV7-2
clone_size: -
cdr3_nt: TGTGCCAGCAGCTGGGGACAGGGGGATGGCTACACCTTC
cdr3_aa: CASSWGQGDGYTF

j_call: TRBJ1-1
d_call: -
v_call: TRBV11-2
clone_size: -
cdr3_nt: TGTGCCAGCAGCCCTCGGGGCAGACCCATGGGAACTGAAGCTTTCTTT
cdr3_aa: CASSPRGRPMGTEAFF

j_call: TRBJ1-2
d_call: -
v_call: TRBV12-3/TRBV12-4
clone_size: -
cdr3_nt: TGTGCCAGCAGTTTAGAACAGGTCTATGGCTACACCTTC
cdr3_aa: CASSLEQVYGYTF

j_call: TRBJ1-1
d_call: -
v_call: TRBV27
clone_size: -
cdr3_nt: TGTGCCAGCAGTATACCAGGGTATCGGGCTTTCTTT
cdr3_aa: CASSIPGYRAFF

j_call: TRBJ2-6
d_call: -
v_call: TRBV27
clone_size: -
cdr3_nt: TGTGCCAGCAGTTTCGCTTCTGGGGCCAACGTCCTGACTTTC
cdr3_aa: CASSFASGANVLTF

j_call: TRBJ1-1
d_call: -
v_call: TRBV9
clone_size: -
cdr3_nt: TGTGCCAGCAGCGGTTATATGAACACTGAAGCTTTCTTT
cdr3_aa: CASSGYMNTEAFF

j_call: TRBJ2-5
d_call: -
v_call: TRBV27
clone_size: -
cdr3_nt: TGTGCCAGCAGTGGCGGGACTTCTGCATGGGAGACCCAGTACTTC
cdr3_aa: CASSGGTSAWETQYF

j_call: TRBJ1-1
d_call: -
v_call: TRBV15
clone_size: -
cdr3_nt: TGTGCCACCAGCAGAGTAGGTGACAGGAGAAAGACTGAAGCTTTCTTT
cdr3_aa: CATSRVGDRRKTEAFF

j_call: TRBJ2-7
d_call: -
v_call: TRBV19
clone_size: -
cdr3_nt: TGTGCCAGTAGTATAATCGGCGGAGCGAAGTACTACGAGCAGTACTTC
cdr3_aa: CASSIIGGAKYYEQYF

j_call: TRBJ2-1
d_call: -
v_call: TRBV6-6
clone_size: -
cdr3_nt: TGTGCCAGCAGTTACAGGAGACAGGCCTACAATGAGCAGTTCTTC
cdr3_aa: CASSYRRQAYNEQFF

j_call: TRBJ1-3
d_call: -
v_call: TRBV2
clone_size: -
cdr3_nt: TGTGCCAGCAGTCGCGAGGGCCTGCCTGGAAACACCATATATTTT
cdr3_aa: CASSREGLPGNTIYF

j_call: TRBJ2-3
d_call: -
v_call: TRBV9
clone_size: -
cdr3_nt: TGTGCCAGCAGTCTAGGAGCCCCCACAGATACGCAGTATTTT
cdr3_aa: CASSLGAPTDTQYF

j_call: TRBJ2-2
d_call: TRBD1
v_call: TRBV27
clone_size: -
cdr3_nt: TGTGCCAGCAGACTGACAGGGTTTGACACCGGGGAGCTGTTTTTT
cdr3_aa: CASRLTGFDTGELFF

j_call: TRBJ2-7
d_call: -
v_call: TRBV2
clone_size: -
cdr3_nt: TGTGCCAGCAGTGACAGGGCCTACGAGCAGTACTTC
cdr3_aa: CASSDRAYEQYF

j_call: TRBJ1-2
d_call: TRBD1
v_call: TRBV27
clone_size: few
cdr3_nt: TGTGCCACCAAAAAAACCCCGGACAGGAGCAACTATGGCTACACCTTC
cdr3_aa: CATKKTPDRSNYGYTF

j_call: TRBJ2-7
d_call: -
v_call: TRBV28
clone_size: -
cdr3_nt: TGTGCCAGCAGTTCCAGGGACCACCCCTACGAGCAGTACTTC
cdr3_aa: CASSSRDHPYEQYF

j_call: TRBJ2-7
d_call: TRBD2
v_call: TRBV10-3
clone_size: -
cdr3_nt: TGTGCCATCAGTGCCCCCGGGACTAGCGTTAACGAGCAGTACTTC
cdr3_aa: CAISAPGTSVNEQYF

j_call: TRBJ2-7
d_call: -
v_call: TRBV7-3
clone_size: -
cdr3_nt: TGTGCCAGCAGCCCGAGAGCTGGGGACGAGCAGTACTTC
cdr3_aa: CASSPRAGDEQYF

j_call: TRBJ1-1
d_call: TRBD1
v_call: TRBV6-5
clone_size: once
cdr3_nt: TGTGCCAGCAGTAGTTGGGGACAGGAGAACACTGAAGCTTTCTTT
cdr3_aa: CASSSWGQENTEAFF

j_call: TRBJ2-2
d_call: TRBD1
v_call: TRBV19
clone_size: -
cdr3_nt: TGTGCCAGTAGAACCCGGGACAGGGGTCGCACCGGGGAGCTGTTTTTT
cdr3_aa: CASRTRDRGRTGELFF

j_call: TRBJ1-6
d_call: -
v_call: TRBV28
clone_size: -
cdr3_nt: TGTGCCAGCAGTTTAGGGGGTTCCTATAATTCACCCCTCCACTTT
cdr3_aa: CASSLGGSYNSPLHF

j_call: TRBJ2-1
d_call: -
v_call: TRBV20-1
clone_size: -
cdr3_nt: TGCAGTGCTAGTAGGACAGACTATGAGCAGTTCTTC
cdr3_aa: CSASRTDYEQFF

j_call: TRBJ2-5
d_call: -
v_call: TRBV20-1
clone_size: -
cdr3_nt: TGCAGTGCTAGTAACAGGGCGGGCGGAGAGACCCAGTACTTC
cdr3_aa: CSASNRAGGETQYF

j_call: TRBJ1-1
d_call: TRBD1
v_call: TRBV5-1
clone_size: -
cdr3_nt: TGCGCCAGCAGGCCCGGGACAGGGGGGATCACTGAAGCTTTCTTT
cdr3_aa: CASRPGTGGITEAFF

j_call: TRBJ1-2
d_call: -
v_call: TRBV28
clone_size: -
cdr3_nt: TGTGCCAGCACGGGATCCGGGACCGGACTTTATGGCTACACCTTC
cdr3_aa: CASTGSGTGLYGYTF

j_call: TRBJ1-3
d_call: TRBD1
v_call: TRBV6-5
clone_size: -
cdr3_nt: TGTGCCAGCAGTCAAAGGACAGGGGGAAACACCATATATTTT
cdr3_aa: CASSQRTGGNTIYF

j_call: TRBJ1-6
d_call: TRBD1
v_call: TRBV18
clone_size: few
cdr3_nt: TGTGCCAGCTCACCAGGCAGGGGGCGCCGGGGCCATAATTCACCCCTCCACTTT
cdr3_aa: CASSPGRGRRGHNSPLHF

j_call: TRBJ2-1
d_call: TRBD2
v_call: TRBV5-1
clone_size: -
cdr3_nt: TGCGCCAGCAGCAAGGGACTAGCGGGGTCTTCGTTCTCCTACAATGAGCAGTTCTTC
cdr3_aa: CASSKGLAGSSFSYNEQFF

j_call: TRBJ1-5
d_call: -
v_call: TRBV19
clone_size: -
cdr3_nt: TGTGCCAGTAGAAGATACAGGGCGAGCAATCAGCCCCAGCATTTT
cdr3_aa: CASRRYRASNQPQHF

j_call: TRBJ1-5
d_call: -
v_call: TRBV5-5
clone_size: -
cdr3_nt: TGTGCCAGCAGCTTGGTGGCAGGGGTCCTAGGCAATCAGCCCCAGCATTTT
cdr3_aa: CASSLVAGVLGNQPQHF

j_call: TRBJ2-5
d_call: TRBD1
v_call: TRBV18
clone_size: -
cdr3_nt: TGTGCCAGCTCACCACCGAGGACAGGAGTCCAAGAGACCCAGTACTTC
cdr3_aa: CASSPPRTGVQETQYF

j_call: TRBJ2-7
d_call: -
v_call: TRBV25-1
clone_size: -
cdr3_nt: TGTGCCAGCAGTGAAGCCGGCAGTACAACCTACGAGCAGTACTTC
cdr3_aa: CASSEAGSTTYEQYF

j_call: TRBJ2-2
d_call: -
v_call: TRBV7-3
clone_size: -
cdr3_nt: TGTGCCAGCAGCCCCCCTAGCGGAGGGGGGACCGGGGAGCTGTTTTTT
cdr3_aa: CASSPPSGGGTGELFF

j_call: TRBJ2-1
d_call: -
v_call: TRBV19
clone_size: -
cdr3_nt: TGTGCCAGTAGTCCGAGGGAGACTTGGCGTTACAATGAGCAGTTCTTC
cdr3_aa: CASSPRETWRYNEQFF

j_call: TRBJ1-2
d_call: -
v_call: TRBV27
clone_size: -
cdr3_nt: TGTGCCAGCAGTTTGAAATGGACGGATTATGGCTACACCTTC
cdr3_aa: CASSLKWTDYGYTF

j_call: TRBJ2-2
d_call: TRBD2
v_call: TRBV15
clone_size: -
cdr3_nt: TGTGCCACCGCTCCGGGACTAGCGGCTGGGGGCGGGGAGCTGCTTTTT
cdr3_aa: CATAPGLAAGGGELLF

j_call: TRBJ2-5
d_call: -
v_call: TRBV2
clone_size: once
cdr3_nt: TGTGCCAGCAGCCCAGGACATGGGGAGACCCAGTACTTC
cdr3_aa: CASSPGHGETQYF

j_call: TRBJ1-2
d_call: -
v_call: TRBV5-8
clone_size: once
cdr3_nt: TGTGCCAGCAGCTTGGGATCCCACATCTATGGCTACACCTTC
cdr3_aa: CASSLGSHIYGYTF

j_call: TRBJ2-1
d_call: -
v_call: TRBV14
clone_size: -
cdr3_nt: TGTGCCAGCAGCCCCTTGGCGGGTGACTACAATGAGCAGTTCTTC
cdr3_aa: CASSPLAGDYNEQFF

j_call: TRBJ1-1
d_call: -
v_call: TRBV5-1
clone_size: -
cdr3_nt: TGCGCCAGCAGCCGATTGGGTGGGGCCGATACTGAAGCTTTCTTT
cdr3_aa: CASSRLGGADTEAFF